This T cell receptor (beta chain) was captured in a study of blood T cells in healthy people across ages. The germline gives CDR1 SGHTA, CDR2 FQGNSA. The CDR3 runs to 17 residues. Trimming cost V 4 bases and J 3 bases, with 16 bases left between them. Drawn from each donor were about 9 milliliters of peripheral blood. PCR was performed a second time for roughly 7 to 11 cycles using a sample-barcoded 5' primer and a J-beta primer mix. Each CDR3 protein gets one entry after TCRdb re-called the 5' RACE reads with MiXCR. The profile shows about a million distinct CDR3 sequences, roughly 51% of them singletons.

Sequencing used blood. The receptor was isolated from a woman aged 55-75 years in good health. This chain uses TRBV7-2 with TRBJ1-6, with D maybe TRBD1 (5 bases). The CDR3 is CASSSQPTEYYNSPLHF. For the CDR3, the DNA is TGTGCCAGCAGCTCCCAGCCGACAGAGTACTATAATTCACCCCTCCACTTT.